This T cell receptor beta chain is drawn from a study of shared clonotypes between healthy human individuals. Sequencing was performed with immunoSEQ multiplex PCR; in TCRdb, only in-frame clones are kept and a portion is missing. The sample includes roughly 2 million clones, approximately 96% seen only once; the top ten take over 0.1%. Germline loops: CDR1 WNHNN, CDR2 SYGVQD (reference sequence). The ends lost 4 bases at V and 8 bases at J; junction bases unmatched: 6. The CDR3 has 15 amino acids. This chain joins TRBV10-1 and TRBJ1-4; TRBD1 matches 11 bases. The TCR originated in a man between 18 and 29 years old in good health. The sample was naive CD4+ T cells sorted from blood. Subset meaning: CD45RA+ positively selected. The CDR3 coding sequence is TGCGCCAGCAGTGCAGGACAGGGGGCGCCAGAAAAACTGTTTTTT. Translated, it gives CASSAGQGAPEKLFF.